Here is one T cell receptor (beta chain) with its context. Its antigen is undetermined. Blood was sampled at baseline, cycle 4 day 1, and cycle 7 day 1. Data came from immunoSEQ multiplex PCR; TCRdb stores just in-frame clones and leaves some out. The data hold 55,000 to 75,000 clones, with around 90% observed a single time. The sample originates from a study of OX40 agonist ivuxolimab in advanced cancers. Regarding the study as a whole: Within 6 weeks, CD4+ and CD8+ blood T cells expanded clonally at 0.1 to 3.0 mg/kg. Clonal expansion was among the lowest in partial responders at 0.1-3.0 mg/kg, especially CD8+. Relative to CD4+, CD8+ T cells held more expanded clones on average.

V dropped 0 bases and J dropped 3 bases, with 13 bases sitting between them. There are 15 residues in the CDR3. Per germline, CDR1 SGHRS and CDR2 YFSETQ. The input for sequencing was CD4+ or CD8+ T cells sorted from blood, taken in a trial of the OX40 agonist ivuxolimab. The V gene is TRBV5-1, the J gene TRBJ2-7; D possibly uses TRBD1 or TRBD2 (6 bases each). The receptor was isolated from an adult with an advanced solid tumor such as melanoma, head and neck, liver or kidney cancer. CDR3 sequence reads: CASSLGGAGSYEQYF. The CDR3 nucleotides read TGCGCCAGCAGCTTGGGGGGGGCGGGAAGCTACGAGCAGTACTTC. Full variable domain (outside the CDR3, taken from reference TRBV5-1 and TRBJ2-7): KAGVTQTPRYLIKTRGQQVTLSCSPISGHRSVSWYQQTPGQGLQFLFEYFSETQRNKGNFPGRFSGRQFSNSRSEMNVSTLELGDSALYLCASSLGGAGSYEQYFGPGTRLTVT.